The source of this T cell receptor (beta chain) is a study of T cell responses to AZD1222 COVID-19 vaccine. Study-level results: CD4 TCRs associated with vaccination spanned spike, dominating at 160-218 and 743-854. Possibly, clonal diversity was underestimated; donors were largely white British and included more females. AZD1222 recipients seropositive at baseline numbered only six or seven.

As for this clone: Its antigen is not identified.

V gave up 4 bases and J gave up 4 bases; unmatched junction bases: 1. Germline assignment: CDR1 MNHEY and CDR2 SVGAGI. CDR3 length equals 15 residues. Sequencing used immunoSEQ multiplex PCR; TCRdb keeps in-frame clones, though not all of them. The data contain over 75,000 clones, 80% to 90% of them singletons. This sequence joins TRBV6-5 and TRBJ2-3; 14 nucleotides agree with TRBD2. This sample comprised peripheral blood, obtained 28 days after the second AZD1222 dose. The TCR comes from an adult who received the AZD1222 COVID-19 vaccine. CDR3: CASSLTSGGADTQYF. The CDR3 DNA sequence: TGTGCCAGCAGTTTGACTAGCGGGGGGGCAGATACGCAGTATTTT.